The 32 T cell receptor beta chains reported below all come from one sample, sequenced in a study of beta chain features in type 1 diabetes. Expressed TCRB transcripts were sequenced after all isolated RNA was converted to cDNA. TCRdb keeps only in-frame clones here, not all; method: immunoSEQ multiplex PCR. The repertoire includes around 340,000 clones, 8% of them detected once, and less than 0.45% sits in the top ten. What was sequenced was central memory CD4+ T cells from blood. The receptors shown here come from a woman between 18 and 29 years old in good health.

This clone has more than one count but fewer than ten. The CDR3 loop reads CASSLEMLETQYF. CDR3 coding DNA: TGCGCCAGCAGCTTGGAGATGCTAGAGACCCAGTACTTC. This chain uses TRBV5-1 with TRBJ2-5; D unclear. CDR3 size: 13 residues. Trimming pared 0 bases from V and 4 bases from J, leaving 7 bases between. The germline V gene has CDR1 SGHRS and CDR2 YFSETQ. The complete variable domain, with remaining parts taken from reference TRBV5-1 and TRBJ2-5, reads KAGVTQTPRYLIKTRGQQVTLSCSPISGHRSVSWYQQTPGQGLQFLFEYFSETQRNKGNFPGRFSGRQFSNSRSEMNVSTLELGDSALYLCASSLEMLETQYFGPGTRLLVL.

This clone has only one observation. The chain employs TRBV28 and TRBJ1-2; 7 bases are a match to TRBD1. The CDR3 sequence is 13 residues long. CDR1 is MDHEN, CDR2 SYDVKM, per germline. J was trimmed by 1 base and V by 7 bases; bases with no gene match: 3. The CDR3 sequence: CASKRDSNYGYTF. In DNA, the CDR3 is TGTGCCAGCAAAAGGGACAGTAACTATGGCTACACCTTC.

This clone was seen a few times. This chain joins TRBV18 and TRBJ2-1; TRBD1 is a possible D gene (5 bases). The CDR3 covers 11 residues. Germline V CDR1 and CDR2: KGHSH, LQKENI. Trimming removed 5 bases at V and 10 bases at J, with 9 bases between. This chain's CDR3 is CASSSQGEQFF. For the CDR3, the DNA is TGTGCCAGCTCAAGCCAGGGAGAGCAGTTCTTC.

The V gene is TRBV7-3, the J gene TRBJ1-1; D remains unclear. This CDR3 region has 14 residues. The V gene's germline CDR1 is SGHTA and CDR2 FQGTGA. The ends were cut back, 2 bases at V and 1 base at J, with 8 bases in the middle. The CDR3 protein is CASSLSSANTEAFF. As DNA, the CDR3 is TGTGCCAGCAGCTTATCCTCGGCGAACACTGAAGCTTTCTTT.

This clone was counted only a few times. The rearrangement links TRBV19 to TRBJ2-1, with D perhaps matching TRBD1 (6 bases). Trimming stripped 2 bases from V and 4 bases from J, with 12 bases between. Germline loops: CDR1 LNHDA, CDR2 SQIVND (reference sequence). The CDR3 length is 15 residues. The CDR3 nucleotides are TGTGCCAGTAGTATATCGACAGGTCTTTACAATGAGCAGTTCTTC. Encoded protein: CASSISTGLYNEQFF. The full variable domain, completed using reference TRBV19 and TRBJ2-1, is DGGITQSPKYLFRKEGQNVTLSCEQNLNHDAMYWYRQDPGQGLRLIYYSQIVNDFQKGDIAEGYSVSREKKESFPLTVTSAQKNPTAFYLCASSISTGLYNEQFFGPGTRLTVL.

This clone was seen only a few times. CDR3 residues: CASSSGGSSYNEQFF. In nucleotides, the CDR3 is TGTGCCAGCAGCAGCGGGGGGAGCTCCTACAATGAGCAGTTCTTC. The chain recombines TRBV7-9 with TRBJ2-1; 9 bases align to TRBD2. The CDR3 extends over 15 amino acids. Germline values: CDR1 SEHNR, CDR2 FQNEAQ (reference sequence). V trimming: 5 bases; J trimming: 0 bases; junction bases outside the gene matches: 2.

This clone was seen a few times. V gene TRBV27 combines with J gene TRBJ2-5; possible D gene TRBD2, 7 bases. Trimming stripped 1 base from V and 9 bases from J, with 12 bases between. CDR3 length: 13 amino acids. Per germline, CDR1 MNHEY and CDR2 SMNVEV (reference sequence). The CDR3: CASSLLQGGAQYF. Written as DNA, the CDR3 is TGTGCCAGCAGTTTATTACAGGGAGGGGCCCAGTACTTC.

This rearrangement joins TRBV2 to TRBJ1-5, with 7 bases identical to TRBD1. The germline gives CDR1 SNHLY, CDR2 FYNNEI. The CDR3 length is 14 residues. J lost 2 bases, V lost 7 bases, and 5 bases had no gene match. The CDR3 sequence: CASTPDRGNQPQHF. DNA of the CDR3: TGTGCCAGCACCCCTGACAGGGGCAATCAGCCCCAGCATTTT.

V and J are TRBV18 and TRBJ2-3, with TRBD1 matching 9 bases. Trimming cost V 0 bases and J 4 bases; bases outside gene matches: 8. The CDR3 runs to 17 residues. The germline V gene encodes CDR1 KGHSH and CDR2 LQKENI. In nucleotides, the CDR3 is TGTGCCAGCTCACCACCTTCGACAGGGGGTTTCTCAGATACGCAGTATTTT. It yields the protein CASSPPSTGGFSDTQYF.

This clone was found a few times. The CDR3, as DNA: TGTGCCAGCAGCTTTGGACCCACAACGTACAATGAGCAGTTCTTC. Protein: CASSFGPTTYNEQFF. The chain combines TRBV7-2 with TRBJ2-1; no definite D call. Trimming took off 3 bases at V and 4 bases at J, with 13 bases between the two ends. This CDR3 comprises 15 residues. Germline CDR1 reads SGHTA; CDR2 reads FQGNSA.

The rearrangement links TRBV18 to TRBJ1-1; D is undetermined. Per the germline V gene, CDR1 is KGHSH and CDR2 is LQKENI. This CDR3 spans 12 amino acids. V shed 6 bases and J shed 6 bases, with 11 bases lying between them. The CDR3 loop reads CASSDVYSEAFF. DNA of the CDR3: TGTGCCAGCTCCGACGTATATTCTGAAGCTTTCTTT.

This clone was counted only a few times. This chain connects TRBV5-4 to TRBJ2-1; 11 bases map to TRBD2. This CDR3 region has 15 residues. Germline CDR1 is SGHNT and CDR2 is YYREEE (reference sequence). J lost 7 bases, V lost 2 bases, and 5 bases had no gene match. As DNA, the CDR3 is TGTGCCAGCAGCTTATCCGGGACTAGCGGAAATGAGCAGTTCTTC. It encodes CASSLSGTSGNEQFF.

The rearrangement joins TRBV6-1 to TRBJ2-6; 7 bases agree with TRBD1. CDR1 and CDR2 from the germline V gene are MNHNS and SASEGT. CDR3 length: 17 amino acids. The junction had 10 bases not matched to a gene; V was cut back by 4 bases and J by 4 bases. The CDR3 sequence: CASSGQDRPGGANVLTF. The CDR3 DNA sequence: TGTGCCAGCAGTGGGCAGGACAGGCCGGGAGGGGCCAACGTCCTGACTTTC.

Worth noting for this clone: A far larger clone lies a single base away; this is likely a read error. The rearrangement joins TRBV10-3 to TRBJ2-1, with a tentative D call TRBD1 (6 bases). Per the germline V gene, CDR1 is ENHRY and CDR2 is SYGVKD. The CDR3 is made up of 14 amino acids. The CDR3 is CASSERGRYNEQFF. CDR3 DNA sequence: TGTGCCAGCAGTGAGAGGGGGAGATACAATGAGCAGTTCTTC.

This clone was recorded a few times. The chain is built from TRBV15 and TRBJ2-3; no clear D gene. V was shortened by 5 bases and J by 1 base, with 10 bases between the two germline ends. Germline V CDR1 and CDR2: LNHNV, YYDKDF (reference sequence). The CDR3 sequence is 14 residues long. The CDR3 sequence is CATSPRWGTDTQYF. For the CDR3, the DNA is TGTGCCACCAGCCCACGGTGGGGCACAGATACGCAGTATTTT.

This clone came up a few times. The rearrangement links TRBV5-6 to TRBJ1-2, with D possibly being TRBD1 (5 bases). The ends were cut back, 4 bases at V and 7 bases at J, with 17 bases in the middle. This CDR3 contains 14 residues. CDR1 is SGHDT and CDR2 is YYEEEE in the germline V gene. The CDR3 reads CASSPERGGAGYTF. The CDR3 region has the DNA TGTGCCAGCAGCCCGGAACGGGGGGGTGCTGGCTACACCTTC. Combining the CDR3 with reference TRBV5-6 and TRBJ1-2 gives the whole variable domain DAGVTQSPTHLIKTRGQQVTLRCSPKSGHDTVSWYQQALGQGPQFIFQYYEEEERQRGNFPDRFSGHQFPNYSSELNVNALLLGDSALYLCASSPERGGAGYTFGSGTRLTVV.

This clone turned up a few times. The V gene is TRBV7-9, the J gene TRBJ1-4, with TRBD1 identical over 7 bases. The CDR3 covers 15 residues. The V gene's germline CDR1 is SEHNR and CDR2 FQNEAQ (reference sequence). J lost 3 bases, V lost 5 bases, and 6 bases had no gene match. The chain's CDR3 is CASSDIGTANEKLFF. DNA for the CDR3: TGTGCCAGCAGCGACATCGGGACAGCTAATGAAAAACTGTTTTTT.

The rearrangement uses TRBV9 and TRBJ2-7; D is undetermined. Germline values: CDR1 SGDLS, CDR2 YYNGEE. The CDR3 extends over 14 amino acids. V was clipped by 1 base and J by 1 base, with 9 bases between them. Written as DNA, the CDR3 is TGTGCCAGCAGCGTATCCAGCCAGTCCTACGAGCAGTACTTC. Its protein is CASSVSSQSYEQYF.

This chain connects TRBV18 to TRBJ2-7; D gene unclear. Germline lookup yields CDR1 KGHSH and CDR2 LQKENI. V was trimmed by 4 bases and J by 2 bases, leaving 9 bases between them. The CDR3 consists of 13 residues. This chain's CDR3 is CASSLSETYEQYF. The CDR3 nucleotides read TGTGCCAGCTCACTTTCGGAAACCTACGAGCAGTACTTC.

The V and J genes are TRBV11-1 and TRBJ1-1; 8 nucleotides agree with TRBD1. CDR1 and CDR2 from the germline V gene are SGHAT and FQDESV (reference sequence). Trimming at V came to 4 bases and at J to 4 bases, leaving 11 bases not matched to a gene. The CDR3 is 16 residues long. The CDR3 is CASSYGTGRGVTEAFF. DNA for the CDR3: TGTGCCAGCAGCTATGGGACAGGCCGAGGCGTCACTGAAGCTTTCTTT.

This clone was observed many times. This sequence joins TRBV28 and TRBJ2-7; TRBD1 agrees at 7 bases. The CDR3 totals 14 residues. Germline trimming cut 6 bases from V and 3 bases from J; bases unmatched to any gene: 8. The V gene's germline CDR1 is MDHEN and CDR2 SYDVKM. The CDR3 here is CASRPNRQGYEQYF. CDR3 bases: TGTGCCAGCAGACCAAACAGACAGGGCTACGAGCAGTACTTC.

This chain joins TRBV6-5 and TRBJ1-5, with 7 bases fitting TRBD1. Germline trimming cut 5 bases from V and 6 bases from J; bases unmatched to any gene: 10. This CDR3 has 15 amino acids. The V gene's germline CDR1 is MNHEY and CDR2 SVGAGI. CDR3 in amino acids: CASSKDRDGVQPQHF. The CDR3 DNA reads TGTGCCAGCAGTAAAGACAGGGATGGTGTTCAGCCCCAGCATTTT.

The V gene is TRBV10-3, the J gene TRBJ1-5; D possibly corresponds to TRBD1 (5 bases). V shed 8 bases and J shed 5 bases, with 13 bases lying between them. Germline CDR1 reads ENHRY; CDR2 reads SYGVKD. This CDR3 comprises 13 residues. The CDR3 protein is CAIARRGDQPQHF. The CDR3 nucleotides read TGTGCCATCGCCCGCCGGGGGGATCAGCCCCAGCATTTT.

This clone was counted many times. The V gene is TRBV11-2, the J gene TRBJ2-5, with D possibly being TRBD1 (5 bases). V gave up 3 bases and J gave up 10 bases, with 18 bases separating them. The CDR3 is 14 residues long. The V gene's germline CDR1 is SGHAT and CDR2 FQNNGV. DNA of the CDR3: TGTGCCAGCAGCTTTGAGCCGACCAGACAGATCCAGTACTTC. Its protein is CASSFEPTRQIQYF.

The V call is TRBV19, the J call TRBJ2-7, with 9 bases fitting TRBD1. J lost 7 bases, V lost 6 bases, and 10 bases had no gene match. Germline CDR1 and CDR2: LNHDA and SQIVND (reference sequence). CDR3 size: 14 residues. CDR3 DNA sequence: TGTGCCAGTAGCCAATCCGGGACAGGGACGGAGCAGTACTTC. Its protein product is CASSQSGTGTEQYF.

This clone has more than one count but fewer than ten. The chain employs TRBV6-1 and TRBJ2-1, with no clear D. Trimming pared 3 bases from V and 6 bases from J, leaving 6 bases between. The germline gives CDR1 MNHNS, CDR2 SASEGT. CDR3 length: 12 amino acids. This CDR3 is CASSDYTNEQFF. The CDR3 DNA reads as TGTGCCAGCAGTGATTATACCAATGAGCAGTTCTTC.

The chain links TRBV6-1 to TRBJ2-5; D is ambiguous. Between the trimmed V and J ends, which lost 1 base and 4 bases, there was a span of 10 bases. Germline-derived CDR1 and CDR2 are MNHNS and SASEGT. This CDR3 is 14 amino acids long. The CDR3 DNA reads TGTGCCAGCAGTGAAGTGTGGAGAGGAGAGACCCAGTACTTC. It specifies CASSEVWRGETQYF.

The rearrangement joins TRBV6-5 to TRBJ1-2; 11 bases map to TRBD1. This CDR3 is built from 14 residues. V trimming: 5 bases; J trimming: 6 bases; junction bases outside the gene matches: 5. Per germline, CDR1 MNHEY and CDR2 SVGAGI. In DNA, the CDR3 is TGTGCCAGCAGTGGACAGGGGGCTCCCAATGGCTACACCTTC. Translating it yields CASSGQGAPNGYTF.

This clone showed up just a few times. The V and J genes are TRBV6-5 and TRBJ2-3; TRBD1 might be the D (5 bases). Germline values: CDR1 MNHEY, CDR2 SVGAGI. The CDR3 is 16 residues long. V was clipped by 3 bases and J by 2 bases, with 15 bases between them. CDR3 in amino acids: CASSYTPDSDTDTQYF. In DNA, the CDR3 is TGTGCCAGCAGTTATACCCCAGACAGTGACACAGATACGCAGTATTTT.

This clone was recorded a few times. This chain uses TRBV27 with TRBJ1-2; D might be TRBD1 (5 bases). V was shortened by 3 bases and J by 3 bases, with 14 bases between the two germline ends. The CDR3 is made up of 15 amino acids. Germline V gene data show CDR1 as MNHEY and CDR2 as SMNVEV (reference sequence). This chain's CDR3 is CASSFTPGGDYGYTF. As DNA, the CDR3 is TGTGCCAGCAGTTTTACCCCTGGGGGTGACTATGGCTACACCTTC.

The CDR3: CASMVRLAGAGTDTQYF. The CDR3 nucleotides are TGTGCCAGCATGGTCAGACTAGCGGGAGCGGGGACAGATACGCAGTATTTT. The V gene is TRBV27, the J gene TRBJ2-3; TRBD2 agrees at 12 bases. From germline, CDR1 is MNHEY and CDR2 SMNVEV (reference sequence). There are 17 residues in the CDR3. Germline trimming cut 7 bases from V and 3 bases from J; bases unmatched to any gene: 11.

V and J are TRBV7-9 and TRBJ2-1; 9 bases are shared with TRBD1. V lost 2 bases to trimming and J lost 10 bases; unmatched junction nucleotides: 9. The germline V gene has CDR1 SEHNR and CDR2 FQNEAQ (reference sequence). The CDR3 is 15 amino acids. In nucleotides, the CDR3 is TGTGCCAGCAGCTTAACACAGGGGGCGAGAGGGGAGCAGTTCTTC. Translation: CASSLTQGARGEQFF. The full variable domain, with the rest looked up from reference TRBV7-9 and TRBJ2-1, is DTGVSQNPRHKITKRGQNVTFRCDPISEHNRLYWYRQTLGQGPEFLTYFQNEAQLEKSRLLSDRFSAERPKGSFSTLEIQRTEQGDSAMYLCASSLTQGARGEQFFGPGTRLTVL.